The rows below give T cell receptor beta chains drawn from one sample of a study of T cell changes during pregnancy in multiple sclerosis. Using immunoSEQ multiplex PCR, the repertoire was profiled, and TCRdb retains in-frame clones only, with some absent. The sample includes tens of thousands of clones, 90% of them seen just once. Material: CD8+ T cells from peripheral blood mononuclear cells, obtained in the third trimester of pregnancy. Source of these receptors: a female donor with multiple sclerosis, enrolled in a pregnancy study. Both conserved end residues are part of each CDR3. A D gene is named only where the DNA matches it firmly. The size field is filled for only some rows; it gives once, few, many or a size class.

j_gene	d_gene	v_gene	abundance	CDR3nt	CDR3aa
TRBJ2-7	TRBD1	TRBV30	.	TGTGCCTGGAAGACAGGGATCCGCTACGAGCAGTACTTC	CAWKTGIRYEQYF
TRBJ1-2	TRBD1	TRBV11-3	.	TGTGCCAGCAGCCTTGGGACAGTTTATGGCTACACCTTC	CASSLGTVYGYTF
TRBJ2-7	TRBD2	TRBV5-1	.	TGCGCCAGCAGGCCTAGCGGGCCAACCTACGAGCAGTACTTC	CASRPSGPTYEQYF
TRBJ2-5	.	TRBV5-6	.	TGTGCCAGCAGCGCACAGCAAGAGACCCAGTACTTC	CASSAQQETQYF
TRBJ2-7	TRBD1	TRBV19	.	TGTGCCAGTAGTGCTTACCGGGACAGAGACTACGAGCAGTACTTC	CASSAYRDRDYEQYF
TRBJ2-7	TRBD1	TRBV28	.	TGTGCCAGCAGTAATTACCGGACAGGGCGTACCTACGAGCAGTACTTC	CASSNYRTGRTYEQYF
TRBJ1-3	TRBD1	TRBV5-4	once	TGTGCCAGCAGCTACGACAGGGGTGGGGACACCATATATTTT	CASSYDRGGDTIYF
TRBJ2-1	TRBD2	TRBV7-9	once	TGTGCCAGCAGCCACCATCTGAGGGAGGGTGAGCAGTTCTTC	CASSHHLREGEQFF
TRBJ2-1	TRBD2	TRBV7-8	once	TGTGCCAGCAGCTCCGGACTAGCGGGAGCCTACAATGAGCAGTTCTTC	CASSSGLAGAYNEQFF
TRBJ1-2	TRBD1	TRBV5-1	.	TGCGCCAGCAGCTTGGGACAGGGGAAACACTATGGCTACACCTTC	CASSLGQGKHYGYTF
TRBJ2-5	TRBD2	TRBV6-1	.	TGTGCCAGCAGTGAAGGACTAGCGGGAGGCGAGACCCAGTACTTC	CASSEGLAGGETQYF
TRBJ2-1	TRBD2	TRBV7-8	.	TGTGCCAGCACCTTACTAGCGGGAGAGGGCTTTGAGCAGTTCTTC	CASTLLAGEGFEQFF
TRBJ1-1	.	TRBV6-5	.	TGTGCCAGCACCTGGGGGGGGGACATGAACACTGAAGCTTTCTTT	CASTWGGDMNTEAFF
TRBJ2-7	.	TRBV14	.	TGTGCCAGCAGCCAAGAAGACAGATTCTTCTACGAGCAGTACTTC	CASSQEDRFFYEQYF
TRBJ1-2	.	TRBV6-6	.	TGTGCCAGCAGTTACGAAACAGGCCTTAACTATGGCTACACCTTC	CASSYETGLNYGYTF
TRBJ2-1	.	TRBV5-4	.	TGTGCCAGCAGGCCGGGAGAATCCTACAATGAGCAGTTCTTC	CASRPGESYNEQFF
TRBJ1-2	.	TRBV27	.	TGTGCCAGCAGTTTAAAGGGAGGGGGGAACTATGGCTACACCTTC	CASSLKGGGNYGYTF
TRBJ1-2	TRBD1	TRBV9	.	TGTGCCAGCAGCGTAACGCGGACAGGGGTTAACTATGGCTACACCTTC	CASSVTRTGVNYGYTF
TRBJ2-3	TRBD2	TRBV9	.	TGTGCCAGCAGCGAAGCGGGACTAGCGGGCACAGATACGCAGTATTTT	CASSEAGLAGTDTQYF
TRBJ2-7	TRBD2	TRBV19	.	TGTGCCAGTAGTATGATCCTAGCGGGATTTGACGAGCAGTACTTC	CASSMILAGFDEQYF
TRBJ2-1	.	TRBV7-9	.	TGTGCCAGCAGCTTAGGTGGCGGGGTCAATGAGCAGTTCTTC	CASSLGGGVNEQFF
TRBJ1-5	.	TRBV7-6	.	TGTGCCAGCAGCTTAGGGCAGGATAGCAATCAGCCCCAGCATTTT	CASSLGQDSNQPQHF
TRBJ2-2	.	TRBV5-1	.	TGCGCCAGCAGCCTAACGTCTGAGCTGTTTTTT	CASSLTSELFF
TRBJ2-1	.	TRBV9	.	TGTGCCAGCAGCGCGCTTGCGGACACCTACAATGAGCAGTTCTTC	CASSALADTYNEQFF
TRBJ1-2	TRBD1	TRBV6-1	.	TGTGCCAGCAGTACCGGGACAGTCGGCTACACCTTC	CASSTGTVGYTF
TRBJ2-5	.	TRBV27	.	TGTGCCAGCAAGGGCGGAGGTGGGTCCGGGACCCAGTACTTC	CASKGGGGSGTQYF
TRBJ1-1	.	TRBV30	.	TGTGCCTGGAGTCCGGAGACGGCTGAAGCTTTCTTT	CAWSPETAEAFF